This T cell receptor beta chain was captured by sequencing in a study of post-analysis software for immune sequencing data (dated by TCRdb to about 2015). Regarding the complete study: Disease courses on record covered relapsing-remitting, secondary progressive and progressive-relapsing multiple sclerosis, though some patients had no subtype annotation. Patient repertoires were compared against ten to eleven previously published healthy control repertoires from donors aged about 6 to 25 years. A subset of samples was prepared in parallel using single-end sample barcoding, then pooled and co-amplified after Illumina adapter ligation. The full study reports these points: Significantly lower normalized Chao1 diversity was found in multiple sclerosis patients than in controls, suggesting substantial peripheral T-cell clonal expansion. Patients showed significantly higher frequencies than controls for a handful of TRBV segments, among them TRBV5-6, TRBV5-1 and TRBV20-1. The control group was slightly older than the multiple sclerosis patient group. Direct clustering with F measure revealed strong co-clustering of samples prepared in the same batch, which led to a batch-effect correction.

Library preparation employed PCR. The sequencer was an Illumina HiSeq 2500. Unique molecular identifiers were incorporated into TCR beta cDNA libraries to reduce PCR and sequencing biases. Per 1 to 10 million input T cells, approximately 500,000 cDNA molecules were obtained, such that each molecule approximated one T cell. The same protocol used for the earlier healthy control dataset was applied to prepare and sequence the patient libraries. Within a given batch, samples were prepared together, multiplexed and sequenced on the same HiSeq lane. The authors processed their data as follows. MIGEC was used to process the raw barcoded reads, and molecular identifier groups with only a single read were discarded before consensus assembly and CDR3 extraction. VDJtools was used for post-analysis of the clonotype tables, with diversity normalized by down-sampling every dataset to the smallest sample size. To correct batch-related cross-sample contamination, repertoire overlap clustering matched CDR3 amino acid sequences but not nucleotide sequences. TCRdb trimmed the raw reads at Q25, called clones with MiXCR and kept productive beta chains. Every CDR3 protein is listed once, alongside the most common genes and DNA of its rows. It is TCRdb's table, rather than the study itself, that gives the V and J calls and clone size. The sample table lists about 200,000 distinct CDR3 sequences, approximately 28% of them with a count of one. Approximately 3% of the sample is held by the ten biggest clonotypes.

To demonstrate the VDJtools post-analysis software, the study profiled TCR beta repertoires from the peripheral blood of about 13 young patients with multiple sclerosis. Multiple sclerosis patients were children and adolescents aged roughly 6 to 16 years. From the cysteine up to the phenylalanine, the CDR3 has a length of 11 residues. Only the CDR3 DNA is retained, 33 bases long and in frame from the first base. The germline V gene provides CDR1 KGHSH and CDR2 LQKENI. For this clonotype: The specificity of this receptor is unknown. A much bigger clone sits one base away, suggesting this may be a read error.

The chain is made from TRBV18 and TRBJ2-1; perhaps TRBD2 is the D gene, with 6 bases matching. Sequenced sample: blood. The clonotype comes from a girl aged 2-17 years with multiple sclerosis. The bases are TGTGTCAGCTCATCAGGACTAGAGCAGTTCTTC. Its product reads: CVSSSGLEQFF.